This is a list of T cell receptor beta chains from one sample in a study of blood T cell repertoires in COVID-19. Only in-frame clones appear in the TCRdb table, and some are missing; sequencing was by immunoSEQ multiplex PCR. The sample lists 200,000 to 250,000 clones, 89% seen once, with under 7.5% in the top ten. Sequenced: peripheral blood. These receptors all stem from a man aged 55 to 70 who had recovered from COVID-19. The CDR3 runs from the conserved cysteine through the conserved F or W. A D gene is named only where the DNA matches it firmly. Only part of the rows carry a size: once, few, many, or a class if the clone is expanded.

NA,TRBJ2-1,TRBD1,TRBV27,TGTGCCAGCAGTTTGAAGGGGGCCTTTTCCTACAATGAGCAGTTCTTC,CASSLKGAFSYNEQFF
NA,TRBJ1-2,NA,TRBV5-6,TGTGCCAGCAGCTTGGCGGACTATGGCTACACCTTC,CASSLADYGYTF
NA,TRBJ2-5,NA,TRBV7-9,TGTGCCAGCAGCCGGGGACAATTCCAAGAGACCCAGTACTTC,CASSRGQFQETQYF
few,TRBJ2-7,NA,TRBV5-4,TGTGCCAGCAGCTCCGGGACTGGGACGCACGAGCAGTACTTC,CASSSGTGTHEQYF
NA,TRBJ2-7,NA,TRBV5-5,TGTGCCAGCAGCTTGGTCGGGGGAACTTACGAGCAGTACTTC,CASSLVGGTYEQYF
NA,TRBJ1-6,TRBD1,TRBV25-1,TGTGCCAGCAGCCGGGACAGGGGAATCTCACCCCTCCACTTT,CASSRDRGISPLHF
NA,TRBJ2-3,NA,TRBV19,TGTGCCAGTAGGTCTTCAGGGGACCTCACAGATACGCAGTATTTT,CASRSSGDLTDTQYF
once,TRBJ1-3,TRBD1,TRBV5-1,TGCGCCAGCAGCTTAACGGGGACAGGGGGCTCTGGAAACACCATATATTTT,CASSLTGTGGSGNTIYF
NA,TRBJ1-4,NA,TRBV3-1/TRBV3-2,TGTGCCAGCGCGCGGTCACTGAACGCAAAACTGTTTTTT,CASARSLNAKLFF
NA,TRBJ2-4,NA,TRBV27,TGTGCCAGCAGTTTGTCAATGACTATAGCCAAAAACATTCAGTACTTC,CASSLSMTIAKNIQYF
NA,TRBJ1-5,NA,TRBV4-2,TGTGCCAGCAGCCAAGAGCTCCTCGGAGAAGGTCAGCCCCAGCATTTT,CASSQELLGEGQPQHF
NA,TRBJ2-7,NA,TRBV19,TGTGCCAGTAGTGTGGTCACAGGGAGTTACGAGCAGTACTTC,CASSVVTGSYEQYF
once,TRBJ2-7,TRBD1,TRBV5-1,TGCGCCAGCAGCTTGGGGACAGGGGGATACGAGCAGTACTTC,CASSLGTGGYEQYF
NA,TRBJ2-1,NA,TRBV2,TGTGCCAGCCGGAGGGAGCAGTTCTTC,CASRREQFF
NA,TRBJ2-7,TRBD1,TRBV7-9,TGTGCCAGCAGCTTCCGGGACAGGGGGCCCTACGAGCAGTACTTC,CASSFRDRGPYEQYF
NA,TRBJ2-3,TRBD2,TRBV5-4,TGTGCCAGCAGCTTGGAGGGACTAGCGGGGGTTACGCAGTATTTT,CASSLEGLAGVTQYF
NA,TRBJ1-2,TRBD1,TRBV20-1,TGCAGTGCCGGGACAGGGTATGGCTACACCTTC,CSAGTGYGYTF
NA,TRBJ2-5,NA,TRBV5-1,TGCGCCAGCAGTCGACTCGGGGGCCAAGAGACCCAGTACTTC,CASSRLGGQETQYF
NA,TRBJ2-7,TRBD2,TRBV28,TGTGCCAGCAGTTCCTTGACTAGCGGGAGGGCCTACGAGCAGTACTTC,CASSSLTSGRAYEQYF
few,TRBJ2-3,NA,TRBV5-1,TGCGCCAGCAGCTTGGGCTACAGCACAGATACGCAGTATTTT,CASSLGYSTDTQYF
NA,TRBJ2-7,NA,TRBV7-9,TGTGCCAGCAGCTTAGCTGGGGGGGCCGGGTACGAGCAGTACTTC,CASSLAGGAGYEQYF
few,TRBJ1-6,TRBD1,TRBV6-2/TRBV6-3,TGTGCCAGCAGCCGCAGTGGACAGGGTTCCTCACCCCTCCACTTT,CASSRSGQGSSPLHF
NA,TRBJ1-5,TRBD1,TRBV19,TGTGCCAGTAGTACGGACAGGTATAGCAATCAGCCCCAGCATTTT,CASSTDRYSNQPQHF
few,TRBJ2-1,NA,TRBV5-4,TGTGCCAGCAGAGCCGACTACGAGGGGGGGAATGAGCAGTTCTTC,CASRADYEGGNEQFF
NA,TRBJ2-2,NA,TRBV19,TGTGCCAGTAGTATAGATAGAACCGGGGAGCTGTTTTTT,CASSIDRTGELFF
NA,TRBJ1-2,TRBD1,TRBV10-3,TGTGCCTCAGGGGGAACCGCCTACACCTTC,CASGGTAYTF
NA,TRBJ2-2,TRBD1,TRBV5-1,TGCGCCAGCAGCTTACGGACAGGGGGCACCGGGGAGCTGTTTTTT,CASSLRTGGTGELFF